One and the same sample provided the 17 T cell receptor beta chains below, sequenced in a study of cytomegalovirus exposure and HLA in healthy donors. PCR was performed using 60 Vbeta and 13 Jbeta primers. Repertoires were generated with immunoSEQ multiplex PCR, while TCRdb's copy carries only in-frame clones and drops some. This repertoire shows some 90,000 clones, around 80% found once; its top ten account for approximately 0.6%. The sequencing input was PBMCs. These receptors all stem from a man under 40 in good health and CMV-seronegative.

The chain combines TRBV18 with TRBJ1-3; possibly TRBD1 for D (5 bases). The CDR3 has 17 amino acids. V was pared by 2 bases and J by 0 bases, with 14 bases between. From germline, CDR1 is KGHSH and CDR2 LQKENI. This CDR3 is CASSPTLMTVSGNTIYF. CDR3 in DNA: TGTGCCAGCTCACCAACCTTAATGACAGTCTCTGGAAACACCATATATTTT.

V gene TRBV7-9 combines with J gene TRBJ1-1, with a possible D match to TRBD1 (5 bases). Germline V gene lookup returns CDR1 SEHNR and CDR2 FQNEAQ (reference sequence). The CDR3 consists of 17 residues. Trimming removed 0 bases at V and 4 bases at J, with 18 bases between. The CDR3 spells CASSLAQRAWGGTEAFF. For the CDR3, the DNA is TGTGCCAGCAGCTTAGCGCAAAGGGCGTGGGGGGGCACTGAAGCTTTCTTT.

The rearrangement joins TRBV5-1 to TRBJ2-7, with 14 positions matching TRBD2. After removal of 3 bases from V and 1 base from J, the junction contained 6 bases not matched to a gene. Germline CDR1 SGHRS, CDR2 YFSETQ. The CDR3 extends over 17 amino acids. The CDR3 loop reads CASSSRLAGGLSYEQYV. The CDR3 DNA follows: TGCGCCAGCAGCTCCCGACTAGCGGGAGGGCTGTCCTACGAGCAGTACGTC.

The chain is built from TRBV7-9 and TRBJ1-2; D remains ambiguous. Per germline, CDR1 SEHNR and CDR2 FQNEAQ (reference sequence). Deletions cut 1 base from V and 0 bases from J, with 15 bases between. The CDR3 consists of 17 residues. The CDR3 region has the DNA TGTGCCAGCAGCTTAGTTTTAATCAGAGCGTCTAACTATGGCTACACCTTC. Residues: CASSLVLIRASNYGYTF.

This clone occurred once. The chain links TRBV5-1 to TRBJ2-5; 7 nucleotides match TRBD2. Trimming removed 0 bases from V and 1 base from J; junction bases left unmatched: 9. CDR1 is SGHRS and CDR2 is YFSETQ in the germline V gene. CDR3 length: 17 residues. CDR3 amino acids: CASSLGLAAFFQETQYF. In DNA form, the CDR3 reads TGCGCCAGCAGCTTGGGGCTAGCGGCCTTTTTCCAAGAGACCCAGTACTTC.

The table lists this clone with a count of one. The rearrangement uses TRBV19 and TRBJ1-2, with a weak D call TRBD1 (5 bases). Germline V CDR1 and CDR2: LNHDA, SQIVND (reference sequence). V lost 2 bases and J lost 7, with 11 bases in between. The CDR3 covers 13 residues. The CDR3 coding sequence is TGTGCCAGTAGTATATCAGGGATATCTGGCTACACCTTC. Amino acid sequence: CASSISGISGYTF.

This clone has only one observation. The chain is built from TRBV4-3 and TRBJ2-7; TRBD1 is a possible D gene (6 bases). The CDR3 spans 15 residues. V lost 0 bases and J 3 bases, leaving 12 bases between the germline ends. The V gene's germline CDR1 is LGHNA and CDR2 YSLEER. In nucleotides, the CDR3 is TGCGCCAGCAGCCAAGATTACCAGGGGATCTACGAGCAGTACTTC. It is translated as CASSQDYQGIYEQYF.

The chain recombines TRBV7-6 with TRBJ2-1; D is possibly TRBD2 (6 bases). Germline CDR1 reads SGHVS; CDR2 reads FNYEAQ. CDR3 length equals 15 residues. Trimming stripped 1 base from V and 2 bases from J, with 9 bases between. Written as DNA, the CDR3 is TGTGCCAGCAGCTTAGACGGCGGGACCTACAATGAGCAGTTCTTC. It yields the protein CASSLDGGTYNEQFF.

This rearrangement joins TRBV11-2 to TRBJ1-5, with 9 positions matching TRBD1. With 0 bases clipped from V and 7 bases from J, the junction kept 4 bases outside the gene matches. The germline V gene has CDR1 SGHAT and CDR2 FQNNGV. The CDR3 extends over 15 amino acids. CDR3 sequence: CASSLDHTGGQPQHF. The DNA of the CDR3 is TGTGCCAGCAGCTTAGATCATACAGGGGGCCAGCCCCAGCATTTT.

This chain connects TRBV7-2 to TRBJ1-4; D ambiguous. Trimming removed 4 bases at V and 4 bases at J, with 13 bases between. Germline V gene sequence: CDR1 SGHTA, CDR2 FQGNSA. This CDR3 contains 15 residues. The CDR3 sequence: CASSSDGLFNEKLFF. Written as DNA, the CDR3 is TGTGCCAGCAGCTCCGACGGGTTGTTTAATGAAAAACTGTTTTTT.

The V call is TRBV5-1, the J call TRBJ2-1; 12 nucleotides agree with TRBD1. The CDR3 length is 16 residues. Germline V CDR1 and CDR2: SGHRS, YFSETQ. The J segment lost 8 bases and the V segment lost 4 bases, leaving 10 bases of the junction unmatched. CDR3 sequence reads: CASSPGTGGKIDEQFF. CDR3 bases: TGCGCCAGCAGCCCCGGGACAGGGGGCAAGATCGATGAGCAGTTCTTC.

The chain recombines TRBV4-1 with TRBJ1-2; possible D gene TRBD1, 5 bases. Trimming left V 0 bases short and J 3 bases short, with 11 bases between. CDR3 length: 15 amino acids. Germline V gene lookup returns CDR1 MGHRA and CDR2 YSYEKL. The CDR3 spells CASSQDNTGDYGYTF. CDR3 DNA sequence: TGCGCCAGCAGCCAAGATAACACGGGGGACTATGGCTACACCTTC.

J is TRBJ2-2 and V is TRBV5-1; D unclear. V was trimmed by 5 bases and J by 5 bases, leaving 16 bases between them. The CDR3 loop spans 15 amino acids. Germline CDR1 and CDR2: SGHRS and YFSETQ. The CDR3 region is CASRNLTSRTGELFF. For the CDR3, the DNA is TGCGCCAGCAGAAACCTCACCTCGAGGACCGGGGAGCTGTTTTTT.

For the CDR3, the DNA is TGTGCCAGCATGAAGGCGGGGGCCTACACAGATACGCAGTATTTT. Translating it yields CASMKAGAYTDTQYF. The V call is TRBV2, the J call TRBJ2-3, with D possibly TRBD2 on 7 matching bases. The germline V gene encodes CDR1 SNHLY and CDR2 FYNNEI. This CDR3 is 15 amino acids long. V was clipped by 7 bases and J by 2 bases, with 16 bases between them.

Worth noting for this clone: A junction end diverges from the germline sequence, so it may reflect a read error. This chain connects TRBV7-8 to TRBJ2-3, with TRBD2 matching over 9 bases. In germline, CDR1 is SGHVS, CDR2 FQNEAQ. CDR3 size: 17 residues. Here the CDR3 DNA reads TGTGCCAGCAGCTTAGTCTCCGGGACTAGCTCCCTACGGGAAGTCGATTTT. Translating it yields CASSLVSGTSSLREVDF.

This clone was seen just once. The chain carries TRBV7-9 and TRBJ2-1, with TRBD2 matching 7 bases. Looked up from germline, CDR1 is SEHNR and CDR2 is FQNEAQ (reference sequence). This CDR3 is 15 amino acids long. Trimming removed 7 bases from V and 5 bases from J; junction bases left unmatched: 11. In DNA, the CDR3 is TGTGCCAGCAACCCAGCGGGGAGGAAAAACAATGAGCAGTTCTTC. It yields the protein CASNPAGRKNNEQFF.

The chain has TRBV27 and TRBJ1-1, with D possibly matching TRBD1 (5 bases). This CDR3 spans 15 amino acids. The germline V gene has CDR1 MNHEY and CDR2 SMNVEV (reference sequence). With 8 bases removed from V and 0 bases from J, the gap between germline ends came to 16 bases. The CDR3 is CASGHGGVMNTEAFF. CDR3 DNA: TGTGCCAGCGGCCACGGAGGGGTCATGAACACTGAAGCTTTCTTT.